Following are 22 T cell receptor beta chains from one sample sequenced in a study of response to subunit inactivated influenza vaccine. TCRdb reanalysed the RT-PCR reads using MiXCR and keeps one entry per CDR3 protein. This table has more than 600,000 distinct CDR3 sequences, 15% to 20% appearing once. Sequences were derived from PBMCs from blood, sampled around 5 days after vaccination. The origin of the receptors is a man aged 45-65 years who received an inactivated influenza vaccine.

The chain recombines TRBV15 with TRBJ1-2; D is unresolved. The V and J ends lost 8 bases and 7 bases respectively, with 20 bases between them. The length of the CDR3 is 14 residues. CDR1 LNHNV and CDR2 YYDKDF come from the germline V gene (reference sequence). The CDR3 sequence is CATQQTGGSGGYTF. In nucleotides, the CDR3 is TGTGCCACCCAACAGACGGGCGGCTCAGGTGGCTACACCTTC.

The chain couples TRBV9 to TRBJ2-5; D uncertain. V lost 0 bases to trimming and J lost 2 bases, with 8 bases between them. The germline CDR1 and CDR2 sequences are SGDLS and YYNGEE. The CDR3 sequence is 14 residues long. The CDR3 loop reads CASSVEVRQETQYF. The CDR3 DNA reads as TGTGCCAGCAGCGTAGAGGTCAGACAAGAGACCCAGTACTTC.

The chain's CDR3 is CSASPTGGGGLRYNEQFF. The CDR3 region has the DNA TGCAGTGCTAGCCCGACGGGAGGGGGGGGCCTAAGGTACAATGAGCAGTTCTTC. The chain carries TRBV20-1 and TRBJ2-1; 8 nucleotides align to TRBD2. The CDR3 runs 18 residues. The germline V gene has CDR1 DFQATT and CDR2 SNEGSKA (reference sequence). Unmatched junction bases numbered 17, after V lost 3 bases and J lost 4 bases.

V gene TRBV20-1 combines with J gene TRBJ2-1, with TRBD2 matching over 9 bases. The CDR3 loop spans 16 amino acids. V lost 0 bases, J lost 4 bases, and 7 bases stayed unmatched. Germline V CDR1 and CDR2: DFQATT, SNEGSKA (reference sequence). The CDR3 region is CSARDRAGGGYNEQFF. CDR3 sequence (DNA): TGCAGTGCTAGAGATCGGGCGGGAGGGGGTTACAATGAGCAGTTCTTC.

The chain joins TRBV5-1 to TRBJ2-5; D is ambiguous. CDR1 and CDR2 (germline): SGHRS, YFSETQ. The V gene lost 3 bases and the J gene lost 3 bases, with 9 bases spanning the gap. This CDR3 has 13 residues. The CDR3 region is CASSSFAEETQYF. The CDR3 DNA reads TGCGCCAGCAGCTCATTCGCTGAAGAGACCCAGTACTTC.

The V and J genes are TRBV12-3 or TRBV12-4 and TRBJ1-3; D not certain. V was clipped by 6 bases and J by 0 bases, with 9 bases between them. This CDR3 region has 14 residues. CDR3 bases: TGTGCCAGCAGCCTCGTTCTCTCTGGAAACACCATATATTTT. Translating it yields CASSLVLSGNTIYF.

The chain has TRBV6-1 and TRBJ2-2, with D tentatively TRBD2 (5 bases). This CDR3 contains 14 residues. From germline, CDR1 is MNHNS and CDR2 SASEGT. V lost 2 bases and J lost 5, with 9 bases in between. CDR3 sequence: CASSEHRGTGELFF. The CDR3 DNA is TGTGCCAGCAGTGAACATCGGGGAACCGGGGAGCTGTTTTTT.

Only a few counts were recorded for this clonotype. The V gene is TRBV28, the J gene TRBJ1-1; 8 bases map to TRBD1. The germline V gene has CDR1 MDHEN and CDR2 SYDVKM. Trimming removed 2 bases from V and 4 bases from J; junction bases left unmatched: 3. The CDR3 is made up of 14 amino acids. In DNA form, the CDR3 reads TGTGCCAGCAGTTTAACTACAGGGGGCACTGAAGCTTTCTTT. Protein sequence: CASSLTTGGTEAFF.

The chain recombines TRBV20-1 with TRBJ2-3; 8 bases map to TRBD2. CDR3 length equals 13 residues. Germline V gives CDR1 DFQATT, CDR2 SNEGSKA (reference sequence). Trimming at V came to 6 bases and at J to 2 bases, leaving 4 bases not matched to a gene. As DNA, the CDR3 is TGCAGTGCCGGGACTAGGAACACAGATACGCAGTATTTT. Its translation is CSAGTRNTDTQYF.

J is TRBJ1-2 and V is TRBV5-6; perhaps TRBD1 as D (5 bases). The CDR3 contains 16 residues. The V end lost 4 bases, the J end lost 0 bases, and 16 bases lay between the germline ends. Germline V gives CDR1 SGHDT, CDR2 YYEEEE. Here the CDR3 reads CASSPPRGSANYGYTF. In DNA, the CDR3 is TGTGCCAGCAGCCCCCCCCGGGGGTCAGCTAACTATGGCTACACCTTC.

This clonotype was observed a handful of times. V is TRBV11-2 and J is TRBJ2-1, with TRBD1 matching over 8 bases. Germline V CDR1 and CDR2: SGHAT, FQNNGV. The CDR3 loop spans 14 amino acids. V lost 4 bases to trimming and J lost 7 bases; unmatched junction nucleotides: 6. CDR3 protein: CASSSRQGKNEQFF. The CDR3 region has the DNA TGTGCCAGCAGCTCAAGACAGGGGAAGAATGAGCAGTTCTTC.

The chain links TRBV15 to TRBJ2-3; D is uncertain. The germline V and J ends were trimmed by 3 bases and 6 bases, with 7 bases remaining between them. The CDR3 runs to 12 residues. Germline V lookup: CDR1 LNHNV, CDR2 YYDKDF (reference sequence). The CDR3 sequence is CATSRGIDTQYF. Here the CDR3 DNA reads TGTGCCACCAGCAGGGGCATTGATACGCAGTATTTT.

The rearrangement uses TRBV27 and TRBJ1-5; D uncertain. The CDR3 runs 16 residues. CDR1 and CDR2 from the germline V gene are MNHEY and SMNVEV (reference sequence). Trimming cost V 5 bases and J 0 bases, with 14 bases left between them. The CDR3 loop is CASSPLGGYSNQPQHF. The CDR3 coding sequence is TGTGCCAGCAGTCCGCTCGGTGGTTATAGCAATCAGCCCCAGCATTTT.

A few counts support this clonotype. The chain uses TRBV11-2 and TRBJ1-2; D possibly corresponds to TRBD1 (5 bases). This CDR3 is 13 amino acids long. In germline, CDR1 is SGHAT, CDR2 FQNNGV. The germline V and J ends were trimmed by 1 base and 14 bases, with 17 bases remaining between them. CDR3 coding DNA: TGTGCCAGCAGCTTAGCGAGGGGATGGGAGTGGACCTTC. Translated, it gives CASSLARGWEWTF.

The chain employs TRBV11-3 and TRBJ2-1, with 16 bases fitting TRBD2. The V segment lost 4 bases and the J segment 9 bases; nucleotides outside the gene matches: 6. CDR1 is SGHNT and CDR2 is YENEEA in the germline V gene. CDR3 size: 16 residues. In DNA form, the CDR3 reads TGTGCCAGCAGCTCAGTGGGGACTAGCGGGGGGGCTGAGCAGTTCTTC. Amino acids: CASSSVGTSGGAEQFF.

In this sample, this clonotype turned up a few times. The chain joins TRBV6-2 or TRBV6-3 to TRBJ1-5, with no clear D. The germline CDR1 and CDR2 sequences are MNHEY and SVGEGT. The CDR3 sequence is 19 residues long. V lost 3 bases and J 12 bases, leaving 33 bases between the germline ends. The CDR3 loop is CASSYIGPAVIYSNQCQHF. As DNA, the CDR3 is TGTGCCAGCAGTTATATAGGTCCGGCGGTCATCTATAGCAATCAGTGCCAGCATTTT.

Only a few counts were recorded for this clonotype. The CDR3 region has the DNA TGTGCCAGCAGCGAGGGACTAGCGGGGTTACTACAGTACAATGAGCAGTTCTTC. It specifies CASSEGLAGLLQYNEQFF. The V and J genes are TRBV7-6 and TRBJ2-1; 13 bases map to TRBD2. The ends lost 5 bases at V and 4 bases at J; junction bases unmatched: 11. The CDR3 is 18 amino acids. Germline V gives CDR1 SGHVS, CDR2 FNYEAQ.

This sequence joins TRBV12-3 or TRBV12-4 and TRBJ2-5; D is unresolved. Trimming pared 6 bases from V and 1 base from J, leaving 18 bases between. This CDR3 comprises 16 residues. For the CDR3, the DNA is TGTGCCAGCAGCCATACCTCGACCGCCCTCCAAGAGACCCAGTACTTC. Its protein is CASSHTSTALQETQYF.

This clonotype turned up a few times. This rearrangement joins TRBV7-9 to TRBJ2-1; perhaps D is TRBD1 or TRBD2 (5 bases each). Trimming left V 10 bases short and J 6 bases short, with 10 bases between. Germline CDR1 and CDR2: SEHNR and FQNEAQ (reference sequence). This CDR3 is built from 11 residues. CDR3 loop: CATGTVNEQFF. Here the CDR3 DNA reads TGTGCCACCGGGACGGTCAATGAGCAGTTCTTC.

The sample holds a few counts of this clonotype. The chain joins TRBV12-3 or TRBV12-4 to TRBJ1-1, with D hard to call. V dropped 5 bases and J dropped 0 bases, with 10 bases sitting between them. The CDR3 loop spans 14 amino acids. CDR3: CASSRTVMNTEAFF. The CDR3 DNA sequence: TGTGCCAGCAGTCGAACAGTCATGAACACTGAAGCTTTCTTT.

This clonotype was seen a handful of times. The V gene is TRBV20-1, the J gene TRBJ2-2; 10 bases fit TRBD2. The CDR3 length is 19 residues. The germline V gene has CDR1 DFQATT and CDR2 SNEGSKA (reference sequence). With V trimmed by 0 bases and J by 6 bases, 16 bases remained unmatched. The chain's CDR3 is CSARDLLLDLAGVPGELFF. CDR3 DNA sequence: TGCAGTGCTAGAGATCTTCTTCTGGATCTAGCGGGAGTGCCCGGGGAGCTGTTTTTT.

This clonotype has a count of ten or more. The V call is TRBV29-1, the J call TRBJ2-3, with 10 nucleotides matching TRBD2. The V gene's germline CDR1 is SQVTM and CDR2 ANQGSEA. The trim removed 2 bases at V and 1 base at J, leaving 6 bases unmatched. This CDR3 has 16 residues. The CDR3 sequence: CSVEWGLAGGTDTQYF. CDR3 in DNA: TGCAGCGTTGAATGGGGTCTAGCGGGGGGCACAGATACGCAGTATTTT.